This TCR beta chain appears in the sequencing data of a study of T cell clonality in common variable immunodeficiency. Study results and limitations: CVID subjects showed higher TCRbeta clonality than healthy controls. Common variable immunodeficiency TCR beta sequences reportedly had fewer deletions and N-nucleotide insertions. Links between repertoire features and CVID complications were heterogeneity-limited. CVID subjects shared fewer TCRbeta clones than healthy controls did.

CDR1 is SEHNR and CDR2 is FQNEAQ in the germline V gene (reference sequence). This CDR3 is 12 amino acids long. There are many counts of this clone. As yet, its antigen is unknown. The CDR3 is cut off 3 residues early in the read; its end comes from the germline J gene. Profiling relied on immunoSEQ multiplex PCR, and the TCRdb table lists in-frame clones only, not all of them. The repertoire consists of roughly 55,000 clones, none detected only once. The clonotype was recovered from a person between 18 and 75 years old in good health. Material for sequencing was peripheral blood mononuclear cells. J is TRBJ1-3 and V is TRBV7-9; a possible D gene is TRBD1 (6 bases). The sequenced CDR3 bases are TGTGCCAGCAGCTCAAACCAGGGGTTC. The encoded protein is CASSSNQGF. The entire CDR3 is CASSSNQGFIYF.